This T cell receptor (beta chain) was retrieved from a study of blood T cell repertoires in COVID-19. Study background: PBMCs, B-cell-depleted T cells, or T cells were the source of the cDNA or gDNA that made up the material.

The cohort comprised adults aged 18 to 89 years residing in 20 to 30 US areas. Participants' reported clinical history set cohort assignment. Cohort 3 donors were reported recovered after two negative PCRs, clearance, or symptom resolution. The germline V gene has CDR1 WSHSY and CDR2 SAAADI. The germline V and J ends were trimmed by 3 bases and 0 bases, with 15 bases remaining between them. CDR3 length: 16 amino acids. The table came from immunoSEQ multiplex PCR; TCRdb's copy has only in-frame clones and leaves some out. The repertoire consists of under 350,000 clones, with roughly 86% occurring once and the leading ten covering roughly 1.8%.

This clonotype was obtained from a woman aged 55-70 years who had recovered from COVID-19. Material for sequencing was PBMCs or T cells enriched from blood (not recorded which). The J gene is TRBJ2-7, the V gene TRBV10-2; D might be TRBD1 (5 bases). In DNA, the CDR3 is TGCGCCAGCAGTGATGTCTCGGCAGGGAACTCCTACGAGCAGTACTTC. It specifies CASSDVSAGNSYEQYF.